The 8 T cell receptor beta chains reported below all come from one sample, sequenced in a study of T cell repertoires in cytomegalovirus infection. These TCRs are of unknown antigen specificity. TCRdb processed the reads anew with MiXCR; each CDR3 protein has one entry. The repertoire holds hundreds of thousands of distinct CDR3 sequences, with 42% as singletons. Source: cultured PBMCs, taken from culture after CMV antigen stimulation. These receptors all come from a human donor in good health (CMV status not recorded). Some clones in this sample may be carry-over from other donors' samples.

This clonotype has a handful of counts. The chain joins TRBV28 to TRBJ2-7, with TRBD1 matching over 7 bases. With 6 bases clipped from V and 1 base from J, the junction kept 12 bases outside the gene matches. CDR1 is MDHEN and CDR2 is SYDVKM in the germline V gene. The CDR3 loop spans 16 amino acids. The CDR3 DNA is TGTGCCAGCAGACCGACGACCGGGACAGCATCCTACGAGCAGTACTTC. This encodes CASRPTTGTASYEQYF.

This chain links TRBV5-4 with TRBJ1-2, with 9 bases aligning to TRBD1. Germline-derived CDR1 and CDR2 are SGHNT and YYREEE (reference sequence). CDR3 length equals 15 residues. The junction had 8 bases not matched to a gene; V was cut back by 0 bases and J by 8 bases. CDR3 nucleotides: TGTGCCAGCAGCTTGGCCGGGACAGGGAGGGGAGGCTACACCTTC. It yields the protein CASSLAGTGRGGYTF. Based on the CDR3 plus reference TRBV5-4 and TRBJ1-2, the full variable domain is ETGVTQSPTHLIKTRGQQVTLRCSSQSGHNTVSWYQQALGQGPQFIFQYYREEENGRGNFPPRFSGLQFPNYSSELNVNALELDDSALYLCASSLAGTGRGGYTFGSGTRLTVV.

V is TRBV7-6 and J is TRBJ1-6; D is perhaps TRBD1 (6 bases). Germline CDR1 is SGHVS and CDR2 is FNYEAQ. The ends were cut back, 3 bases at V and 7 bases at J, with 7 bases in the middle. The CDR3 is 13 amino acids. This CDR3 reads CASSFDRNSPLHF. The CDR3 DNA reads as TGTGCCAGCAGCTTTGACAGGAATTCACCCCTCCACTTT. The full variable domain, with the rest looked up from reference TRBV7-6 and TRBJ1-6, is GAGVSQSPRYKVTKRGQDVALRCDPISGHVSLYWYRQALGQGPEFLTYFNYEAQQDKSGLPNDRFSAERPEGSISTLTIQRTEQRDSAMYRCASSFDRNSPLHFGNGTRLTVT.

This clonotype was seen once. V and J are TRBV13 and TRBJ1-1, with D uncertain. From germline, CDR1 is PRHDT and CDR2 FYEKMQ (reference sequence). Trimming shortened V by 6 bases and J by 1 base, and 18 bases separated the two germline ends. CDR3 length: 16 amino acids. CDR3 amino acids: CASRPIAQNQNTEAFF. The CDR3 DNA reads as TGTGCCAGCAGACCCATTGCACAGAACCAGAACACTGAAGCTTTCTTT.

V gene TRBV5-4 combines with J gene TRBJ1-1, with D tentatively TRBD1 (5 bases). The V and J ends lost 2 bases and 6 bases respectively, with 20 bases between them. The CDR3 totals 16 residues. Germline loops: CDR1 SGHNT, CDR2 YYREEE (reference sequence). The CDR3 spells CASSFGGVGRSAEAFF. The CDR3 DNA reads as TGTGCCAGCAGCTTTGGGGGGGTTGGGAGATCAGCTGAAGCTTTCTTT.

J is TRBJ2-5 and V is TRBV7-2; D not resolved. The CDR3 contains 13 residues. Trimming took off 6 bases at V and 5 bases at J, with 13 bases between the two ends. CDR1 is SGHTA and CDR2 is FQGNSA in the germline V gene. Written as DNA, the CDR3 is TGTGCCAGCAGTTACAGAACTGCGGAGACCCAGTACTTC. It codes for CASSYRTAETQYF.

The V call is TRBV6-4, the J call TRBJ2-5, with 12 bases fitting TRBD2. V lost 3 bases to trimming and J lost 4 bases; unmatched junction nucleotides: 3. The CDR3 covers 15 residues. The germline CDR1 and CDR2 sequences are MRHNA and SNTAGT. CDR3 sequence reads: CASSETSGGTETQYF. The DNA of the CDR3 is TGTGCCAGCAGTGAAACTAGCGGGGGGACAGAGACCCAGTACTTC.

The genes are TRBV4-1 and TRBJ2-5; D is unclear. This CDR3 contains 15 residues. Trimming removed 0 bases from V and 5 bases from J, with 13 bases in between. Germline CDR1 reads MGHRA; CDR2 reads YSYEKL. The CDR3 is CASSQDPLSTETQYF. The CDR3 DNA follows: TGCGCCAGCAGCCAAGACCCTTTAAGTACGGAGACCCAGTACTTC.